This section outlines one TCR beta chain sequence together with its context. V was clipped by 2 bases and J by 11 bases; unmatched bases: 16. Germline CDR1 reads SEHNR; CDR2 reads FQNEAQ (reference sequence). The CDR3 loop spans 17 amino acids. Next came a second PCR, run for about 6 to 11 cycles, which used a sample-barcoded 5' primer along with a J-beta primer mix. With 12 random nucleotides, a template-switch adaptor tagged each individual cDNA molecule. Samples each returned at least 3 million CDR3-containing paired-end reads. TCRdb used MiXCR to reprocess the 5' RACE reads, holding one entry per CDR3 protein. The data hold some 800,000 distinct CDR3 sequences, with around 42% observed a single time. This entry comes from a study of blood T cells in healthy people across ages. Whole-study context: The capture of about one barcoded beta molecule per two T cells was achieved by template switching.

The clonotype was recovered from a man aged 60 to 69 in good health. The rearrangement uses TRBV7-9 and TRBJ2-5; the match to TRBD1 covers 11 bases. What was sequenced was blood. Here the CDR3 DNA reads TGTGCCAGCAGCTTAAAAATGTCCGGACAGGGGGCGGAAGAGCAGTACTTC. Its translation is CASSLKMSGQGAEEQYF. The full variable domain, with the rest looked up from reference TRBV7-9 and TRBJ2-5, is DTGVSQNPRHKITKRGQNVTFRCDPISEHNRLYWYRQTLGQGPEFLTYFQNEAQLEKSRLLSDRFSAERPKGSFSTLEIQRTEQGDSAMYLCASSLKMSGQGAEEQYFGPGTRLLVL.